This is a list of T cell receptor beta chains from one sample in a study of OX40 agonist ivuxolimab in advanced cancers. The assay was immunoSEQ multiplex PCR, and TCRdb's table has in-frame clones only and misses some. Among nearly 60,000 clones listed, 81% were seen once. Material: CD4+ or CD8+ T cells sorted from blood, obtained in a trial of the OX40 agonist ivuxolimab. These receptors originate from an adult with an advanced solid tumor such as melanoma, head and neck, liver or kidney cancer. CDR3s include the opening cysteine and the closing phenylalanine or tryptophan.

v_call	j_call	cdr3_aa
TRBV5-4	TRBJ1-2	CASSHTDLWLANYGYTF
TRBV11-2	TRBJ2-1	CASSPLAGGPYEQFF
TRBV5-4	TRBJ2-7	CASSPRGGLVEQYF
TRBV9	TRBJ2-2	CASTRLANTGELFF
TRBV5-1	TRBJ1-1	CASKRTDRATEAFF
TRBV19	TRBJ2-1	CASSMVLAGGLNEQFF
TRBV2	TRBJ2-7	CASSTGQGPYEQYF
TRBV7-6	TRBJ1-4	CASISTGATNEKLFF
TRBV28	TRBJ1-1	CASSLDRNRNTEAFF
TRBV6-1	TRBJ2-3	CASKRGGGGADTQYF
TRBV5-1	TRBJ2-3	CASSFNIFADTQYF
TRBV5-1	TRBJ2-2	CASNIGQEPSNTGELFF
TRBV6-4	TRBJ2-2	CASSARGATTGELFF
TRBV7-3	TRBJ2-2	CASSPGTGGGELFF
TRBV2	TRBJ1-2	CASRADSYGYTF
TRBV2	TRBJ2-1	CASRTGSSYNEQFF
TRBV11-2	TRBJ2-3	CASSLSTGIADTQYF
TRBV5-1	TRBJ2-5	CASSLGDPPETQYF
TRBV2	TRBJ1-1	CASGGHLNTEAFF
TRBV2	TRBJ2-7	CASSDPSGEAEQYF
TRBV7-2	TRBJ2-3	CASSLLAGGTDTQYF
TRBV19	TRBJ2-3	CASSNAAAASTDTQYF
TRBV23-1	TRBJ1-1	CASSQSTPRAVTEAFF
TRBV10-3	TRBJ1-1	CAIRADTEAFF
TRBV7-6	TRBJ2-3	CASKWGDTQYF
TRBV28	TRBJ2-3	CASSSGTSGGFGTDTQYF
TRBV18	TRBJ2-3	CASSPRSGGADTQYF
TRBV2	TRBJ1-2	CASSAGPNYGYTF
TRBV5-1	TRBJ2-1	CASSFRPGQGVNEQFF
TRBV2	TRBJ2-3	CASSGGLSTDTQYF
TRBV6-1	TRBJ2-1	CASKPGQGNNEQFF
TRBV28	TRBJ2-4	CASSFRDRSKNIQYF
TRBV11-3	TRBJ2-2	CASSARTGNTGELFF
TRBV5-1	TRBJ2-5	CASSLGGTPQETQYF
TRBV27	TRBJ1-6	CASSRGLESSYNSPLHF
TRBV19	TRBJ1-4	CASSTRANEKLFF
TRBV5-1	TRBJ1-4	CASSLRTGENEKLFF
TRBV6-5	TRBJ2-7	CASSNQGAGEQYF
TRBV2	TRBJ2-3	CARTGDWGTDTQYF
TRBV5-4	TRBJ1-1	CASSSRGGAEAFF
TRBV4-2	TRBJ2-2	CASSQVDSLVDLTGELFF
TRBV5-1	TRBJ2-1	CASSGGTSGGAWEQFF
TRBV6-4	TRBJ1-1	CASSVRRNTEAFF
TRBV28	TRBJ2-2	CATSQGGVTGELFF
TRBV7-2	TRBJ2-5	CASSSGSGPETQYF
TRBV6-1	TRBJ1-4	CATSLGGPGEKLFF
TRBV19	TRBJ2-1	CASSFSGNSYNEQFF
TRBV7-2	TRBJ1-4	CASSPDRGPEKLFF
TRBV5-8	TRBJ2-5	CASSRYREPAQYF
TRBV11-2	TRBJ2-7	CASSLDYPDPPSYEQYF